Reported below is one T cell receptor beta chain. Its antigen is unidentified. Individually, cDNA molecules had unique molecular identifiers attached to them. One entry per CDR3 protein, called by TCRdb with MiXCR from the 5' RACE reads. The data show about 26,000 distinct CDR3 sequences, roughly 5% seen once. This CDR3 comprises 12 residues. The V and J ends lost 0 bases and 2 bases respectively, with 1 base between them. Germline CDR1 SNHLY, CDR2 FYNNEI. The data were taken from a study of early T cells in non-severe SARS-CoV-2 infection. Overall study context: The input, bulk RNA from unsorted whole blood, was sequenced, and chains were unpaired. General study points: Comparison of clonotypes with VDJdb favored anti-spike CD8 responses while missing private and CD4 specificities.

The chain couples TRBV2 to TRBJ2-5; no clear D gene. Sequencing was carried out using whole blood. The clonotype comes from an adult who was a healthcare worker with PCR-confirmed SARS-CoV-2 infection or an uninfected control (not recorded which). CDR3 DNA sequence: TGTGCCAGCAGTGAAGCGCAAGAGACCCAGTACTTC. Translating gives CASSEAQETQYF.